The clone carrying this T cell receptor (beta chain) was seen a handful of times. As yet, its antigen is unknown. CDR1 SGHTA and CDR2 FQGNSA come from the germline V gene. Trimming took 1 base from V and 3 from J, leaving 6 bases between them. This CDR3 has 13 amino acids. Here immunoSEQ multiplex PCR was the method, and the copy in TCRdb shows in-frame clones only, minus some. The profile shows roughly 2.2 million clones, more than 85% of them singletons. The data are from a study of shared clonotypes between healthy human individuals. Points from the study as a whole: Relative to memory subsets, naive subsets generally showed larger estimated richness. Several donors showed sharing of about 4.7% of naive CD4 clonotypes. Rarefaction curves obtained for sorted subsets showed sequencing incomplete despite large depth.

The chain employs TRBV7-2 and TRBJ1-1, with no clear D. Material for sequencing was naive CD4+ T cells from PBMCs. Subset described: CD45RA+ positively selected. The clonotype comes from a young man in good health. Some clones in this sample may be carry-over from other donors' samples. The CDR3 DNA sequence: TGTGCCAGCAGCTTAGTTGTAGACACTGAAGCTTTCTTT. Translating gives CASSLVVDTEAFF.